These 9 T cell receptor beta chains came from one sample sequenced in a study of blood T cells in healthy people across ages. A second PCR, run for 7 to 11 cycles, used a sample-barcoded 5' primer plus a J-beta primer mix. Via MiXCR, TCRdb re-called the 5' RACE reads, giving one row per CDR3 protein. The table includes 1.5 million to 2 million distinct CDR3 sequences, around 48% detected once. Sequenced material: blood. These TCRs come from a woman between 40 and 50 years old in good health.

CDR3 bases: TGTGCCAGCTCACCACAGGGCTTGATGGCTGGGGCCAACGTCCTGACTTTC. Protein product: CASSPQGLMAGANVLTF. The rearrangement links TRBV18 to TRBJ2-6, with unresolved D. The CDR3 spans 17 residues. The germline V and J ends were trimmed by 1 base and 2 bases, with 12 bases remaining between them. CDR1 is KGHSH, CDR2 LQKENI, per germline.

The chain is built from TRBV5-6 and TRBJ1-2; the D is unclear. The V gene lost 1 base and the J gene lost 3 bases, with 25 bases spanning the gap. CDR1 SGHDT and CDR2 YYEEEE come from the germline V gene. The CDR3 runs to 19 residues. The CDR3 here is CASSLPGSVRWWIDYGYTF. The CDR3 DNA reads TGTGCCAGCAGCTTGCCGGGGTCGGTCAGGTGGTGGATAGACTATGGCTACACCTTC.

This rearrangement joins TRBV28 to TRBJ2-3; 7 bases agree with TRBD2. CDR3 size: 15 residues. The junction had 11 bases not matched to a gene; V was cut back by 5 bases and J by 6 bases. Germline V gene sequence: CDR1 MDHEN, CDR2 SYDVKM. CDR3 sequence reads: CASSPRAGIRDTQYF. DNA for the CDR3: TGTGCCAGCAGTCCCAGAGCGGGGATCCGGGATACGCAGTATTTT.

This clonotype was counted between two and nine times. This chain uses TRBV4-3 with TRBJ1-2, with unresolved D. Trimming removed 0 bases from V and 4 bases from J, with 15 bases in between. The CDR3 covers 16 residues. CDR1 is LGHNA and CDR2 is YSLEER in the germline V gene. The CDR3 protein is CASSQDTTDASYGYTF. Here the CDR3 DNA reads TGCGCCAGCAGCCAAGATACAACGGATGCCAGCTATGGCTACACCTTC.

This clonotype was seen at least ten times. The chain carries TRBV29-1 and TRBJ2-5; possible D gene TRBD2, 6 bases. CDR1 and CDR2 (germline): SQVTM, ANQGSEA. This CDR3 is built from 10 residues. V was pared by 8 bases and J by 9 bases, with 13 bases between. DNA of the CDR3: TGCAGCTTCTCGGAGGGAGCCCAGTACTTC. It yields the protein CSFSEGAQYF. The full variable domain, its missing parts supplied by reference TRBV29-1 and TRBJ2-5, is SAVISQKPSRDICQRGTSLTIQCQVDSQVTMMFWYRQQPGQSLTLIATANQGSEATYESGFVIDKFPISRPNLTFSTLTVSNMSPEDSSIYLCSFSEGAQYFGPGTRLLVL.

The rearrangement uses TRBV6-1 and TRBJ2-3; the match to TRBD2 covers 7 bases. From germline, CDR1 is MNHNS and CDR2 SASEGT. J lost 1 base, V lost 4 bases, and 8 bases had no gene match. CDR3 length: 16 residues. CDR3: CASSGLAGGRTDTQYF. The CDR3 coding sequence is TGTGCCAGCAGTGGACTAGCCGGGGGTCGCACAGATACGCAGTATTTT.

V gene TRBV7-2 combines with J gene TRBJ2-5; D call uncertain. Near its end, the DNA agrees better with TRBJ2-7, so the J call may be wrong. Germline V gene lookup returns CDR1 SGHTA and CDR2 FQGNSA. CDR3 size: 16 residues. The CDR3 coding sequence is TGTGCCAGCAGCTTAGGACGCGCAGCGCCTCAGGACGAGCAGTACTTC. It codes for CASSLGRAAPQDEQYF.

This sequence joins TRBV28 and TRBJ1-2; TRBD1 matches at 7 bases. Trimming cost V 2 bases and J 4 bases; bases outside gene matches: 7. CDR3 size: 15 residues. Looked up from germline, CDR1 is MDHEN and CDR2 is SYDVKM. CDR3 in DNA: TGTGCCAGCAGTTTACCCTACAGGGGAGGCTATGGCTACACCTTC. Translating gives CASSLPYRGGYGYTF.

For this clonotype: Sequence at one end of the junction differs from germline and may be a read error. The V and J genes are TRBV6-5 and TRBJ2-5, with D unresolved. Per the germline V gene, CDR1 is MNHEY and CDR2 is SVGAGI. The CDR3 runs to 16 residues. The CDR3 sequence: CAGSYLNVGIRQTQYF. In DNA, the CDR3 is TGTGCCGGCAGTTACTTGAATGTAGGGATTCGGCAGACCCAGTACTTC.